The source of this T cell receptor beta chain is a study of identical twins. Study-level findings and limits: Out-of-frame beta sequences exhibited a weaker degree of excess twin sharing. Excess low generation probability was seen in twin-shared out-of-frame alpha sequences.

Each cDNA held unique molecular identifiers, and template switching gave it a universal primer site. TCRdb fed the 5' RACE reads into MiXCR, producing one record per CDR3 protein. The sample includes roughly 1.6 million distinct CDR3 sequences, 32% seen only once; the top ten take around 0.25%. The germline CDR1 and CDR2 sequences are MDHEN and SYDVKM. Trimming at V came to 6 bases and at J to 11 bases, leaving 20 bases not matched to a gene. This CDR3 contains 17 residues. Concerning this clonotype itself: What it binds is not known.

Input material: cord blood. This clonotype was sampled from a newborn girl in good health. This chain links TRBV28 with TRBJ2-5, with 11 bases identical to TRBD1. CDR3 coding DNA: TGTGCCAGCAGCCGTTTAGTGAGATGGGACAGGGGGGATGAGCAGTACTTC. This translates into CASSRLVRWDRGDEQYF.